This T cell receptor (beta chain) was captured in a study of cytomegalovirus exposure and HLA in healthy donors. The junction had 12 bases not matched to a gene; V was cut back by 1 base and J by 6 bases. This CDR3 is 17 amino acids long. The germline CDR1 and CDR2 sequences are MGHDK and SYGVNS. The PCR had 60 Vbeta and 13 Jbeta primers. The protocol was immunoSEQ multiplex PCR, while the TCRdb copy is restricted to in-frame clones and leaves out a portion. Across about 88,000 clones, the top ten clones capture around 5% of the sample. The sequence was collected from a girl aged 5-17 years in good health and CMV-seropositive. The sequenced sample consisted of PBMCs. The chain combines TRBV25-1 with TRBJ1-5; TRBD1 aligns across 7 bases. CDR3 amino acids: CASSESGTETPGQPQHF. CDR3 sequence (DNA): TGTGCCAGCAGTGAATCGGGGACAGAAACTCCAGGTCAGCCCCAGCATTTT.